These 13 T cell receptor beta chains share one sample of origin, sequenced in a study of cytomegalovirus exposure and HLA in healthy donors. This PCR relied on a set of 60 Vbeta primers and 13 Jbeta primers. This table comes from immunoSEQ multiplex PCR, and its TCRdb copy is limited to in-frame clones, with some not included. Of 100,000 to 150,000 clones in the sample, 70% to 85% are singletons; the top ten hold approximately 4.2%. Sequencing was done on a sample of PBMCs. The receptors here all came from a male donor in good health and CMV-seropositive.

V usage is TRBV13 and J usage is TRBJ1-4; TRBD1 aligns across 11 bases. The junction had 6 bases not matched to a gene; V was cut back by 5 bases and J by 7 bases. The CDR3 runs 15 residues. The V gene's germline CDR1 is PRHDT and CDR2 FYEKMQ (reference sequence). CDR3 DNA sequence: TGTGCCAGCAGCGGAGGACAGGGGGCCGGTGAAAAACTGTTTTTT. Translation: CASSGGQGAGEKLFF. Together with reference TRBV13 and TRBJ1-4, the CDR3 gives the full variable domain: AAGVIQSPRHLIKEKRETATLKCYPIPRHDTVYWYQQGPGQDPQFLISFYEKMQSDKGSIPDRFSAQQFSDYHSELNMSSLELGDSALYFCASSGGQGAGEKLFFGSGTQLSVL.

This chain uses TRBV5-1 with TRBJ2-3, with TRBD2 matching 10 bases. The V gene's germline CDR1 is SGHRS and CDR2 YFSETQ. Unmatched junction bases numbered 6, after V lost 0 bases and J lost 5 bases. The CDR3 extends over 16 amino acids. As DNA, the CDR3 is TGCGCCAGCAGCTTGGAAGAGCGGGGGGGCGGAGATACGCAGTATTTT. This gives the protein CASSLEERGGGDTQYF.

This clone was recorded once. This rearrangement joins TRBV27 to TRBJ2-1; 8 bases fit TRBD2. The J segment lost 5 bases and the V segment lost 3 bases, leaving 6 bases of the junction unmatched. CDR3 length equals 15 residues. Per germline, CDR1 MNHEY and CDR2 SMNVEV (reference sequence). As DNA, the CDR3 is TGTGCCAGCAGTTTCATAGCGGGGCTTAACAATGAGCAGTTCTTC. Amino acids: CASSFIAGLNNEQFF.

This clone has only a few counts. The V and J genes are TRBV6-1 and TRBJ2-5; D remains ambiguous. Germline V gene data show CDR1 as MNHNS and CDR2 as SASEGT. CDR3 length: 14 residues. V was pared by 2 bases and J by 4 bases, with 11 bases between. The CDR3 is CASSERWRGETQYF. CDR3 in DNA: TGTGCCAGCAGTGAACGGTGGCGCGGAGAGACCCAGTACTTC.

The chain carries TRBV7-2 and TRBJ2-7; TRBD1 matches 7 bases. Germline V gene lookup returns CDR1 SGHTA and CDR2 FQGNSA. The length of the CDR3 is 14 residues. With V trimmed by 4 bases and J by 3 bases, 6 bases remained unmatched. CDR3 region: CASSWTGVDYEQYF. The CDR3 nucleotides are TGTGCCAGCAGCTGGACAGGAGTAGACTACGAGCAGTACTTC. The full variable domain, rest sourced from reference TRBV7-2 and TRBJ2-7, is GAGVSQSPSNKVTEKGKDVELRCDPISGHTALYWYRQSLGQGLEFLIYFQGNSAPDKSGLPSDRFSAERTGGSVSTLTIQRTQQEDSAVYLCASSWTGVDYEQYFGPGTRLTVT.

A single count supports this clone. The chain links TRBV27 to TRBJ1-2; 10 bases are a match to TRBD1. CDR3 length: 16 residues. After removal of 3 bases from V and 4 bases from J, the junction contained 8 bases not matched to a gene. Germline-derived CDR1 and CDR2 are MNHEY and SMNVEV (reference sequence). CDR3 sequence reads: CASSFTGTGAIYGYTF. CDR3 coding DNA: TGTGCCAGCAGTTTCACCGGGACAGGGGCGATCTATGGCTACACCTTC.

J is TRBJ2-5 and V is TRBV25-1; D is unclear. Germline V lookup: CDR1 MGHDK, CDR2 SYGVNS. Between the trimmed V and J ends, which lost 6 bases and 4 bases, there was a span of 6 bases. CDR3 length equals 11 residues. CDR3 residues: CASRSGETQYF. CDR3 nucleotides: TGTGCCAGCAGATCCGGAGAGACCCAGTACTTC.

This clone has a handful of counts. CDR3 in amino acids: CTSSRTSEAQYF. DNA of the CDR3: TGCACCAGCAGCCGTACTAGCGAGGCCCAGTACTTC. The gene calls are TRBV1 and TRBJ2-5; the table's D call of TRBD2 was not tested on the DNA. TRBV1 counts as a pseudogene. This CDR3 is built from 12 residues.

The V gene is TRBV5-4, the J gene TRBJ2-2; no clear D. The V gene lost 0 bases and the J gene lost 0 bases, with 6 bases spanning the gap. This CDR3 region has 15 residues. Germline V gene sequence: CDR1 SGHNT, CDR2 YYREEE (reference sequence). The CDR3 spells CASSLESSNTGELFF. In nucleotides, the CDR3 is TGTGCCAGCAGCTTGGAAAGCTCGAACACCGGGGAGCTGTTTTTT.

The chain uses TRBV19 and TRBJ2-3; D unresolved. The CDR3 is 13 residues long. V lost 3 bases and J lost 7, with 11 bases in between. Germline lookup yields CDR1 LNHDA and CDR2 SQIVND (reference sequence). The CDR3 nucleotides are TGTGCCAGTAGTATTTCCCCCTCTAATACGCAGTATTTT. Translated, it gives CASSISPSNTQYF.

For this clone: The junction does not match germline at one end; this may be a read error. V is TRBV7-9 and J is TRBJ1-4, with D hard to call. CDR1 is SEHNR and CDR2 is FQNEAQ in the germline V gene (reference sequence). CDR3 length: 16 amino acids. CDR3 region: CSSSSQRGATNEKLFF. DNA for the CDR3: TGTTCCAGCAGCTCCCAGCGGGGAGCAACTAATGAAAAACTGTTTTTT.

The chain uses TRBV18 and TRBJ2-3, with 11 bases aligning to TRBD2. With V trimmed by 3 bases and J by 1 base, 18 bases remained unmatched. Germline V gene sequence: CDR1 KGHSH, CDR2 LQKENI. The length of the CDR3 is 21 residues. CDR3 loop: CASSPGLAALPPLAGTDTQYF. The CDR3, as DNA: TGTGCCAGCTCACCGGGACTAGCGGCTCTTCCCCCCCTTGCGGGCACAGATACGCAGTATTTT.

The rearrangement joins TRBV28 to TRBJ1-2, with TRBD1 matching over 7 bases. Looked up from germline, CDR1 is MDHEN and CDR2 is SYDVKM. The CDR3 is 13 residues long. With V trimmed by 6 bases and J by 5 bases, 6 bases remained unmatched. The CDR3 region is CASRTGSWYGYTF. The CDR3 nucleotides read TGTGCCAGCAGGACAGGGAGTTGGTATGGCTACACCTTC.